The 10 T cell receptor beta chains given below trace back to one sample, sequenced in a study of blood T cells in healthy people across ages. Then a second PCR, running about 6 to 12 cycles, was carried out with a sample-barcoded 5' primer and a J-beta primer mix. TCRdb re-called the 5' RACE reads with MiXCR, one entry per CDR3 protein. The table records hundreds of thousands of distinct CDR3 sequences, 52% of them present only once. Sequences were obtained from blood. The origin of the receptors is a woman aged 80 or older in good health.

Ten or more counts support this clonotype. The V and J genes are TRBV9 and TRBJ2-7; no definite D call. This CDR3 is 14 amino acids long. V lost 3 bases to trimming and J lost 6 bases, with 16 bases between them. The germline V gene encodes CDR1 SGDLS and CDR2 YYNGEE. The CDR3 loop is CASSGTSEGIEQYF. The DNA of the CDR3 is TGTGCCAGCAGCGGGACCTCAGAAGGTATCGAGCAGTACTTC.

This clonotype showed up many times. This chain uses TRBV6-6 with TRBJ1-2; D is perhaps TRBD1 (5 bases). Germline lookup yields CDR1 MNHNY and CDR2 SVGAGI (reference sequence). This CDR3 has 17 amino acids. V gave up 6 bases and J gave up 0 bases, with 20 bases separating them. The CDR3 reads CASRRPDSHLANYGYTF. CDR3 coding DNA: TGTGCCAGCAGAAGACCAGACAGTCACCTAGCTAACTATGGCTACACCTTC.

This clonotype was counted at least ten times. The chain recombines TRBV6-6 with TRBJ2-7, with a possible D match to TRBD2 (5 bases). CDR3 size: 11 residues. V was clipped by 10 bases and J by 3 bases, with 10 bases between them. Germline values: CDR1 MNHNY, CDR2 SVGAGI (reference sequence). The CDR3 protein is CATGLVYEQYF. CDR3 bases: TGTGCCACCGGACTCGTCTACGAGCAGTACTTC.

The gene calls are TRBV7-9 and TRBJ2-5; 9 nucleotides align to TRBD2. This CDR3 has 16 amino acids. The trim removed 2 bases at V and 11 bases at J, leaving 15 bases unmatched. CDR1 and CDR2 (germline): SEHNR, FQNEAQ (reference sequence). The CDR3 nucleotides are TGTGCCAGCAGCTTATTAGCGGGAGTATTAAGTGGTGAGCAGTACTTC. This encodes CASSLLAGVLSGEQYF.

This rearrangement joins TRBV30 to TRBJ2-1; 9 bases fit TRBD2. The CDR3 runs to 15 residues. Germline V lookup: CDR1 GTSNPN, CDR2 SVGIG (reference sequence). V lost 4 bases, J lost 9 bases, and 13 bases stayed unmatched. As DNA, the CDR3 is TGTGCCTGGAAGCCCCCCCGGCGGGGGGGCAGTGAGCAGTTCTTC. The encoded protein is CAWKPPRRGGSEQFF.

The chain is built from TRBV20-1 and TRBJ2-3; 10 bases are a match to TRBD2. Germline trimming cut 6 bases from V and 5 bases from J; bases unmatched to any gene: 17. Germline CDR1 is DFQATT and CDR2 is SNEGSKA (reference sequence). The CDR3 extends over 17 amino acids. The CDR3 reads CSATEPGTSARKDTQYF. CDR3 DNA sequence: TGCAGTGCAACTGAGCCGGGGACTAGCGCAAGGAAAGATACGCAGTATTTT.

This clonotype has just a few counts. V and J are TRBV11-2 and TRBJ2-2; no definite D call. CDR1 and CDR2 from the germline V gene are SGHAT and FQNNGV. The germline V and J ends were trimmed by 0 bases and 6 bases, with 8 bases remaining between them. The CDR3 totals 14 residues. The CDR3 is CASSLDPPPGELFF. CDR3 nucleotides: TGTGCCAGCAGCTTAGACCCTCCCCCCGGGGAGCTGTTTTTT. The variable domain in full, with the rest retrieved from reference TRBV11-2 and TRBJ2-2, is EAGVAQSPRYKIIEKRQSVAFWCNPISGHATLYWYQQILGQGPKLLIQFQNNGVVDDSQLPKDRFSAERLKGVDSTLKIQPAKLEDSAVYLCASSLDPPPGELFFGEGSRLTVL.

The J gene is TRBJ2-7, the V gene TRBV20-1, with TRBD2 matching over 13 bases. Looked up from germline, CDR1 is DFQATT and CDR2 is SNEGSKA (reference sequence). This CDR3 region has 18 residues. J was trimmed by 1 base and V by 1 base; bases with no gene match: 10. This CDR3 is CSARVRTSGGFVSYEQYF. The CDR3 region has the DNA TGCAGTGCTAGAGTAAGGACTAGCGGGGGTTTCGTATCCTACGAGCAGTACTTC.

This clonotype was counted at least ten times. The V call is TRBV28, the J call TRBJ2-1, with D uncertain. The V end was cut by 10 bases, the J end by 6 bases, with 7 bases between. The germline V gene has CDR1 MDHEN and CDR2 SYDVKM. This CDR3 is built from 10 residues. In DNA, the CDR3 is TGTGCCACCCGCGTCAATGAGCAGTTCTTC. It specifies CATRVNEQFF.

As regards this clonotype: Being one base from a much bigger clone, this may be a read error. The V gene is TRBV5-5, the J gene TRBJ2-1, with D uncertain. The J call is doubtful: the DNA matches TRBJ2-7 better. Germline loops: CDR1 SGHKS, CDR2 YYEKEE (reference sequence). The CDR3 extends over 15 amino acids. CDR3 nucleotides: TGTGCCAGCAGCTTGTTGGCTACCGCCTACAATGAGCAGTACTTC. Translating gives CASSLLATAYNEQYF.